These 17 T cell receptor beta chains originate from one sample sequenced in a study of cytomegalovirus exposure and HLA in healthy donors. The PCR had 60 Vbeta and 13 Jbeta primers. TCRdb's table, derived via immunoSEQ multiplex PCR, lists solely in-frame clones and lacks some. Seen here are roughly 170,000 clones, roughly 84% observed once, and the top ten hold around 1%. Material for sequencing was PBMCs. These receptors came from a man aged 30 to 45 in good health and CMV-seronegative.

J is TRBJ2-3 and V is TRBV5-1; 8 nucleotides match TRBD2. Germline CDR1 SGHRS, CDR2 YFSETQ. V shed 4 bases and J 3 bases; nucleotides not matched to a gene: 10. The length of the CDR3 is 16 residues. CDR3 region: CASSIGAGGYTDTQYF. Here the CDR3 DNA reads TGCGCCAGCAGCATTGGGGCGGGAGGTTATACAGATACGCAGTATTTT.

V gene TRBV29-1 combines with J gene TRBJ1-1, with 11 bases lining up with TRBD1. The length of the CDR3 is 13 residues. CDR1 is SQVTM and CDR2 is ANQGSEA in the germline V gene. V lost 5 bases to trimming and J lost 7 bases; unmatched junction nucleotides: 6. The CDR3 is CSVRTGGLREAFF. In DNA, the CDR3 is TGCAGCGTTAGGACAGGGGGCCTACGTGAAGCTTTCTTT.

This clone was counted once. CDR3 coding DNA: TGTGCCAGCCGGGACAGCGGTAATGAAAAACTGTTTTTT. Amino acid sequence: CASRDSGNEKLFF. This chain connects TRBV7-9 to TRBJ1-4; 7 nucleotides agree with TRBD1. The CDR3 covers 13 residues. The germline CDR1 and CDR2 sequences are SEHNR and FQNEAQ (reference sequence). V trimming: 8 bases; J trimming: 4 bases; junction bases outside the gene matches: 4.

In nucleotides, the CDR3 is TGTGCCAGCAGCTCAAACATCGACAGGGGAGGAGAAAAACTGTTTTTT. Translation gives CASSSNIDRGGEKLFF. The chain combines TRBV12-1 with TRBJ1-4; the table's TRBD1 call for D was not verified on the DNA. TRBV12-1 is shown as a pseudogene. The CDR3 has 16 residues.

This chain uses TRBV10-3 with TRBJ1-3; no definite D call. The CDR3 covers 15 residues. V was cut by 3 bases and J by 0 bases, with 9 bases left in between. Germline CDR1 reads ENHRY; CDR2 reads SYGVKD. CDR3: CAISDDGGSGNTIYF. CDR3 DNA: TGTGCCATCAGTGACGATGGCGGCTCTGGAAACACCATATATTTT.

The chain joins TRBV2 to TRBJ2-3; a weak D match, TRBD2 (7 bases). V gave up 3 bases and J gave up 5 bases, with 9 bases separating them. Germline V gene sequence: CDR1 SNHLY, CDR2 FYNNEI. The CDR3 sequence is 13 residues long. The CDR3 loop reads CASSERGGDTQYF. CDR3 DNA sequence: TGTGCCAGCAGTGAGAGGGGGGGAGATACGCAGTATTTT.

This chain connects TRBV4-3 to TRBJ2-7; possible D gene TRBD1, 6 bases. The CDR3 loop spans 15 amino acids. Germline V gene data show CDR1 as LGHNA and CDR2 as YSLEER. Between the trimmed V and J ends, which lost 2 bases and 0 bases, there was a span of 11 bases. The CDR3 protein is CASSQFTGSSYEQYF. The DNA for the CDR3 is TGCGCCAGCAGCCAATTCACAGGGTCCTCCTACGAGCAGTACTTC.

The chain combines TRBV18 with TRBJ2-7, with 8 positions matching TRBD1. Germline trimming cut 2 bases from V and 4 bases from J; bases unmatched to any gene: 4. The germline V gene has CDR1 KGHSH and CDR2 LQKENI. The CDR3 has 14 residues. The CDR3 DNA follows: TGTGCCAGCTCACCAGGACAGGGTGCGTACGAGCAGTACTTC. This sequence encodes CASSPGQGAYEQYF.

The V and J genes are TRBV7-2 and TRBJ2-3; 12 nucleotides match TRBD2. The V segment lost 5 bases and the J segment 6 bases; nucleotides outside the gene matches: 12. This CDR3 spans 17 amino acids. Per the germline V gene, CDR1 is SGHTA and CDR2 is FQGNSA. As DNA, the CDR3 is TGTGCCAGCAGCGTCGAATCTAGCGGGAGGGCCGGGGATACGCAGTATTTT. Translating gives CASSVESSGRAGDTQYF.

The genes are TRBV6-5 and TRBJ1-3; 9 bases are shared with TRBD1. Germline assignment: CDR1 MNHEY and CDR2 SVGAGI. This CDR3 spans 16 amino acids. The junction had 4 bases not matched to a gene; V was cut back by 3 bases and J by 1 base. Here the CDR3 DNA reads TGTGCCAGCAGTTATCGGGACAGGGCTTCTGGAAACACCATATATTTT. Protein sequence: CASSYRDRASGNTIYF.

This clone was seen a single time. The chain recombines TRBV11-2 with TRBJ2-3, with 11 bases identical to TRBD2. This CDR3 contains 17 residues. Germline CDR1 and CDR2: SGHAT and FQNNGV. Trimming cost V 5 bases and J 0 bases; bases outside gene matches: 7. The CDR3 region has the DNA TGTGCCAGCAGCCCAAGGCGACTAGCGGGAAGCACAGATACGCAGTATTTT. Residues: CASSPRRLAGSTDTQYF. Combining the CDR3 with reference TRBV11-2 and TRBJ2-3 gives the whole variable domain EAGVAQSPRYKIIEKRQSVAFWCNPISGHATLYWYQQILGQGPKLLIQFQNNGVVDDSQLPKDRFSAERLKGVDSTLKIQPAKLEDSAVYLCASSPRRLAGSTDTQYFGPGTRLTVL.

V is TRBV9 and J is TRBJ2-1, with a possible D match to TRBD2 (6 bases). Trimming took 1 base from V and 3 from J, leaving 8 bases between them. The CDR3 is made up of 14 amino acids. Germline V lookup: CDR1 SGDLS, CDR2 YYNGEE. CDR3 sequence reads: CASSVLDYYNEQFF. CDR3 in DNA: TGTGCCAGCAGCGTACTGGACTACTACAATGAGCAGTTCTTC.

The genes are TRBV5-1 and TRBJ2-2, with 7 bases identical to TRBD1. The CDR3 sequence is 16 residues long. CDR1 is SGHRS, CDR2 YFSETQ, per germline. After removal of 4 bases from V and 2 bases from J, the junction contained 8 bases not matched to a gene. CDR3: CASSLSGQTNTGELFF. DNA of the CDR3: TGCGCCAGCAGCCTGTCGGGACAGACTAACACCGGGGAGCTGTTTTTT.

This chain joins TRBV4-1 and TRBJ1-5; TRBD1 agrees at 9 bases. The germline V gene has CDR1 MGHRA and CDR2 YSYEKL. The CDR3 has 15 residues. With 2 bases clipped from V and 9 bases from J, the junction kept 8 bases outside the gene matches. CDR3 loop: CASSQTGTGSGPQHF. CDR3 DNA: TGCGCCAGCAGCCAAACCGGGACAGGGAGTGGGCCCCAGCATTTT.

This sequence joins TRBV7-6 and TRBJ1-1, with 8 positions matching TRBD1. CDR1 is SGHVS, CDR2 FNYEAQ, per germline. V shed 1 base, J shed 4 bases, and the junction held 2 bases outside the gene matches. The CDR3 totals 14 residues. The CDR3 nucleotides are TGTGCCAGCAGCTTAGGGACAGGGACCACTGAAGCTTTCTTT. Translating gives CASSLGTGTTEAFF.

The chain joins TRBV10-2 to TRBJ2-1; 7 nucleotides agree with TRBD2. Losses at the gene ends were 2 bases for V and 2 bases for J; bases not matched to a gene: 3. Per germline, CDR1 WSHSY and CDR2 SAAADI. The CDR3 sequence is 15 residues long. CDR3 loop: CASSEAGVAYNEQFF. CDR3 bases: TGCGCCAGCAGTGAGGCGGGGGTTGCCTACAATGAGCAGTTCTTC.

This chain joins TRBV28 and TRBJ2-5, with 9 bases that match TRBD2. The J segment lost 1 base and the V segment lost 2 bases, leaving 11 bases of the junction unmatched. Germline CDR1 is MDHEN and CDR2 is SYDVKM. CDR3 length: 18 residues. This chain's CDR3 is CASSLTPRIAGVQETQYF. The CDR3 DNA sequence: TGTGCCAGCAGTTTAACTCCTAGGATAGCGGGGGTCCAAGAGACCCAGTACTTC.